A selection of T cell receptor beta chains follows, all from one sample in a study of PD-1 blockade in classical Hodgkin lymphoma. Sequencing was performed with immunoSEQ multiplex PCR; in TCRdb, only in-frame clones are kept and a portion is missing. The table has 70,000 to 85,000 clones, about 93% seen once. Sequenced material: peripheral blood mononuclear cells (PBMCs), taken at baseline. These receptors all stem from a human donor with classical Hodgkin lymphoma. CDR3s include the opening cysteine and the closing phenylalanine or tryptophan. The order of the fields is J gene, V gene, D gene, CDR3 protein, CDR3 DNA. The D gene is left open where the match is weak.

>TRBJ2-7|TRBV4-2|TRBD2
CASSQALAELSYEQYF
TGTGCCAGCAGCCAGGCCCTAGCGGAACTCTCCTACGAGCAGTACTTC
>TRBJ2-5|TRBV10-3|TRBD2
CAISGLAGEGTQYF
TGTGCCATTTCTGGTCTAGCGGGAGAAGGGACCCAGTACTTC
>TRBJ2-1|TRBV9|-
CASSDRDIYNEQFF
TGTGCCAGCAGCGACCGGGACATCTACAATGAGCAGTTCTTC
>TRBJ1-4|TRBV13|TRBD1
CASSAGQPGGLFF
TGTGCCAGCAGCGCGGGACAGCCTGGAGGACTGTTTTTT
>TRBJ1-2|TRBV28|TRBD1
CASSFPRTGSHGYTF
TGTGCCAGCAGTTTCCCCAGGACAGGGAGCCATGGCTACACCTTC
>TRBJ2-7|TRBV5-6|-
CASSFWGISYEQYF
TGTGCCAGCAGCTTTTGGGGCATCTCCTACGAGCAGTACTTC
>TRBJ2-3|TRBV28|TRBD2
CASTEAGGLTTDTQYF
TGTGCCAGCACTGAAGCGGGAGGGCTAACTACAGATACGCAGTATTTT
>TRBJ2-7|TRBV27|-
CASSSRGHHPYEQYF
TGTGCCAGCAGTTCTCGAGGACACCATCCGTACGAGCAGTACTTC
>TRBJ2-2|TRBV19|-
CASSIPGPFFEAGELFF
TGTGCCAGTAGTATCCCGGGACCTTTCTTCGAGGCCGGGGAGCTGTTTTTT
>TRBJ2-2|TRBV2|TRBD1
CASRRQGRDTGELFF
TGTGCCAGCAGGCGACAGGGCCGGGACACCGGGGAGCTGTTTTTT
>TRBJ2-1|TRBV19|-
CASSIPSPEQFF
TGTGCCAGTAGTATACCCTCTCCTGAGCAGTTCTTC
>TRBJ2-7|TRBV9|-
CASSVRDHYEQYF
TGTGCCAGCAGCGTCAGGGATCACTACGAGCAGTACTTC
>TRBJ1-2|TRBV6-1|-
CASSEARSNYGYTF
TGTGCCAGCAGTGAAGCTCGTAGTAACTATGGCTACACCTTC
>TRBJ2-7|TRBV9|-
CASSVDPLAYEQYF
TGTGCCAGCAGCGTAGATCCGCTAGCTTACGAGCAGTACTTC
>TRBJ1-1|TRBV28|-
CASSPGATPNTEAFF
TGTGCCAGCAGTCCAGGGGCCACCCCGAACACTGAAGCTTTCTTT
>TRBJ1-2|TRBV27|-
CATGQFYGYTF
TGTGCCACCGGACAGTTTTATGGCTACACCTTC